This paragraph covers one TCR beta chain sequence. Its target antigen remains unknown. The record has no base qualities; no much larger clone is one base away. The donors were healthy, HIV-negative adults who had no recently reported acute infections or vaccinations. Only Caucasian adults living in Nashville, Tennessee, USA were represented among the donors. CD4+ T cells were enriched through magnetic negative selection, after which naive cells were positively selected on CD45RA and the remaining negative fraction served as the memory subset. Blood was collected by leukapheresis, and PBMCs were isolated by Ficoll-Histopaque density gradient centrifugation and then cryopreserved in liquid nitrogen vapor phase. Purity and quantity of every magnetically sorted T cell population were checked by analytical flow cytometry. From each sorted fraction, genomic DNA was isolated and quantified by UV absorbance on a Nanodrop 2000c.

The sample is drawn from a study of shared clonotypes between healthy human individuals (dated by TCRdb to the early 2020s). In terms of the full investigation: The cohort comprised a couple of women and three men aged 18 to 49 years. The study deeply sequenced blood TCR repertoires of about 5 healthy adults to estimate repertoire size and the extent of clonotype sharing between individuals. Leukapheresis yielded between about 0.85 and 10 billion PBMCs per donor. To increase sequencing depth and limit assay-specific biases, TCR repertoire library preparation and sequencing were carried out by different laboratories using diverse techniques. Per donor, three plates each were used for CD4 naive and CD4 memory, two for CD8 naive, and one for CD8 memory. Study-level results and caveats: Based on pairwise subsampling, the degree of clonotype sharing among donors was expected to be affected by sequencing depth. Approximately 5% of naive CD4, around 4% of naive CD8, approximately 2% of memory CD4, and 0.35% to 0.5% of memory CD8 clonotypes were shared across four donors. Compared with non-shared clonotypes, the clonotypes found in all four sorted-subset donors had higher generation probabilities. Incomplete sequencing was indicated by rarefaction of sorted-subset datasets, despite the large sequencing depth. Naive subsets generally had larger estimated clonotype richness than memory subsets. The small number of donors limited the genetic and exposure-history diversity represented. Sampling was restricted to blood, and TCR repertoires in tissue are likely to differ from TCR repertoires in blood.

The CDR3 runs 19 amino acids, cysteine and phenylalanine included. Of the read, only the CDR3 DNA is kept; its 57 bases are in frame from base 1. CDR1 is given as SGHRS and CDR2 as YFSETQ, both from the germline V gene. At the junction V is shortened by 4 bases and J by 8 bases, with 31 bases in between. Using the deep immunoSEQ assay, TCR CDR3 regions were amplified from genomic DNA by multiplex PCR. For each cell subset, the extracted genomic DNA was distributed evenly across all wells of several immunoSEQ 96-well plates, and each plate served as one replicate. Each replicate PCR for sorted subsets received about 200 ng genomic DNA, equal to some 32,000 T cell genomes. Purified libraries were quantified with a Qubit 3.0 fluorometer, sized on a Bioanalyzer 2100, and re-quantified with the KAPA Library Quantification kit. Each immunoSEQ 96-well plate was sequenced on its own single-read 150-cycle Illumina NextSeq 550 flow cell. In the source study's methods: Because the immunoSEQ output included only junctional sequences and no quality scores, the filtering could not be the same as the filtering used for full-length reads. To assign V/J genes and CDR3, sequences were annotated using PyIR, a Python wrapper for IgBLAST v1.9, with IMGT germline references. Reads with weak V/J assignments (E-value above 1e-6), missing CDR3, stop codons, out-of-frame junctions, or ambiguous translated residues were removed. V3J clonotypes were defined as sequences sharing an identical inferred V gene, J gene, and CDR3 amino acid sequence. Percentage overlap between repertoires was computed as shared unique clonotypes divided by the size of the smaller repertoire. Richness of each repertoire was evaluated using RTK rarefaction, the Chao1 estimator, and Recon v2.1 estimates of unobserved clonotypes. Generation probabilities were computed with OLGA for all TCRbeta clonotypes obtained by the gDNA method from four donors. TCRdb took over this immuneACCESS table, retaining in-frame rearrangements with V and J assigned. Such tables are incomplete; in checked studies, under half of the missing clones stem from an unresolved V gene, and the remainder is unexplained. D and trimming come from the DNA, and the V and J calls and clone size come from that table. The sample profile shows 550,000 to 850,000 clones; 72% of them were found once. The leading ten clones occupy approximately 1.8% of the sample.

Sequencing was done on a sample of memory CD4+ T cells sorted from blood. The cell subset or site label corresponds to: CD45RA-negative fraction. This TCR came from a woman in her 30s in good health. The receptor chain draws on TRBV5-1 and TRBJ2-1, with no confident D gene call. The DNA sequence is as follows: TGCGCCAGCAGCCTCGTGACTGATACCCAATCATGGTATCGGGATGAGCAGTTCTTC. The resulting protein is CASSLVTDTQSWYRDEQFF.